The 27 T cell receptor beta chains below come from one sample, sequenced in a study of blood T cell repertoires in COVID-19. TCRdb keeps only in-frame clones here, not all; method: immunoSEQ multiplex PCR. The sample holds more than 250,000 clones, over 75% seen once. Sequenced input: PBMCs or T cells enriched from blood (not recorded which). These receptors were taken from a man aged 30-40 years who had recovered from COVID-19.

The chain couples TRBV5-1 to TRBJ2-3, with D possibly TRBD1 on 6 matching bases. V was shortened by 0 bases and J by 4 bases, with 15 bases between the two germline ends. Germline-derived CDR1 and CDR2 are SGHRS and YFSETQ. The CDR3 is 16 residues long. The CDR3 region is CASSLAQWKGADTQYF. CDR3 coding DNA: TGCGCCAGCAGCTTGGCCCAGTGGAAGGGGGCAGATACGCAGTATTTT. The whole variable domain, filled in from reference TRBV5-1 and TRBJ2-3, reads KAGVTQTPRYLIKTRGQQVTLSCSPISGHRSVSWYQQTPGQGLQFLFEYFSETQRNKGNFPGRFSGRQFSNSRSEMNVSTLELGDSALYLCASSLAQWKGADTQYFGPGTRLTVL.

The chain has TRBV10-3 and TRBJ2-2, with 8 nucleotides matching TRBD2. This CDR3 is 15 amino acids long. CDR1 ENHRY and CDR2 SYGVKD come from the germline V gene. V shed 4 bases, J shed 1 base, and the junction held 2 bases outside the gene matches. CDR3 DNA sequence: TGTGCCATCAGTGGGCTAGCGGGGAACACCGGGGAGCTGTTTTTT. It encodes CAISGLAGNTGELFF.

There are a few counts of this clone. The J gene is TRBJ2-3, the V gene TRBV7-8, with D perhaps TRBD2 (6 bases). CDR1 and CDR2 from the germline V gene are SGHVS and FQNEAQ. Trimming pared 5 bases from V and 0 bases from J, leaving 12 bases between. The CDR3 length is 15 residues. The CDR3 DNA is TGTGCCAGCAGCGTTTCCGGGACTAGCACAGATACGCAGTATTTT. Its translation: CASSVSGTSTDTQYF.

This chain connects TRBV25-1 to TRBJ2-3; 7 bases match TRBD2. This CDR3 region has 15 residues. The V and J ends lost 4 bases and 3 bases, in that order; junction bases with no gene match: 7. Germline V lookup: CDR1 MGHDK, CDR2 SYGVNS. The CDR3, as DNA: TGTGCCAGCAGTGCCCGCGGGGGAGTAACAGATACGCAGTATTTT. Protein product: CASSARGGVTDTQYF. Complete variable domain (other parts from reference TRBV25-1 and TRBJ2-3): EADIYQTPRYLVIGTGKKITLECSQTMGHDKMYWYQQDPGMELHLIHYSYGVNSTEKGDLSSESTVSRIRTEHFPLTLESARPSHTSQYLCASSARGGVTDTQYFGPGTRLTVL.

This clone was picked up one time. The rearrangement links TRBV5-5 to TRBJ1-2, with 8 bases fitting TRBD1. Germline lookup yields CDR1 SGHKS and CDR2 YYEKEE (reference sequence). J was trimmed by 4 bases and V by 4 bases; bases with no gene match: 6. The CDR3 is 14 amino acids. CDR3: CASSGGQGGYGYTF. The CDR3 DNA sequence: TGTGCCAGCAGCGGCGGACAGGGAGGCTATGGCTACACCTTC.

This clone was recorded once. V usage is TRBV5-4 and J usage is TRBJ2-1; perhaps TRBD2 as D (6 bases). CDR3 length equals 16 residues. V gave up 4 bases and J gave up 4 bases, with 18 bases separating them. Germline-derived CDR1 and CDR2 are SGHNT and YYREEE (reference sequence). The CDR3 is CASSAVVRGAYNEQFF. The DNA for the CDR3 is TGTGCCAGCAGCGCCGTTGTGCGGGGCGCGTACAATGAGCAGTTCTTC.

This clone occurred once. Written as DNA, the CDR3 is TGTGCCAGCAGCCAAGAGATAACCCACCGCGGGAGGTACGAGCAGTACTTC. It codes for CASSQEITHRGRYEQYF. This rearrangement joins TRBV4-2 to TRBJ2-7, with 8 bases aligning to TRBD2. The germline V gene encodes CDR1 LGHNA and CDR2 YNFKEQ. CDR3 length equals 17 residues. The V gene end was trimmed by 0 bases and the J gene end by 4 bases; junction bases not matched to a gene: 11.

The J gene is TRBJ1-1, the V gene TRBV5-1; D call uncertain. Trimming shortened V by 8 bases and J by 1 base, and 15 bases separated the two germline ends. CDR1 and CDR2 (germline): SGHRS, YFSETQ. The CDR3 spans 14 residues. Here the CDR3 DNA reads TGCGCCAGTCGAGCCCCTGGCGGGAACACTGAAGCTTTCTTT. Protein sequence: CASRAPGGNTEAFF.

This chain connects TRBV5-4 to TRBJ1-2, with D unclear. V shed 0 bases and J shed 1 base, with 7 bases lying between them. Looked up from germline, CDR1 is SGHNT and CDR2 is YYREEE (reference sequence). This CDR3 region has 14 residues. The CDR3 DNA reads TGTGCCAGCAGCTTGGACACTAGTAACTATGGCTACACCTTC. This codes for CASSLDTSNYGYTF.

This chain uses TRBV15 with TRBJ2-7; D may be TRBD2 (6 bases). Germline-derived CDR1 and CDR2 are LNHNV and YYDKDF (reference sequence). V was shortened by 3 bases and J by 5 bases, with 11 bases between the two germline ends. The CDR3 runs 13 residues. The CDR3, as DNA: TGTGCCACCAGCAGGGACGGGGGTAACGAGCAGTACTTC. This translates into CATSRDGGNEQYF.

The rearrangement joins TRBV30 to TRBJ1-1; 8 bases map to TRBD1. The V gene's germline CDR1 is GTSNPN and CDR2 SVGIG (reference sequence). The CDR3 has 12 amino acids. With V trimmed by 2 bases and J by 5 bases, 1 base remained unmatched. CDR3 nucleotide sequence: TGTGCCTGGAGTCACAGGGGGACTGAAGCTTTCTTT. Encoded protein: CAWSHRGTEAFF.

This chain joins TRBV19 and TRBJ2-7; TRBD1 matches at 7 bases. The length of the CDR3 is 13 residues. Germline CDR1 is LNHDA and CDR2 is SQIVND (reference sequence). J gave up 4 bases and V 4 bases, and 4 bases lay outside the gene matches. Here the CDR3 DNA reads TGTGCCAGTAGTAAGGACAGGTCGTACGAGCAGTACTTC. This encodes CASSKDRSYEQYF.

The rearrangement links TRBV11-3 to TRBJ2-5, with D tentatively TRBD1 (5 bases). Germline V gives CDR1 SGHNT, CDR2 YENEEA. Trimming took off 1 base at V and 4 bases at J, with 19 bases between the two ends. CDR3 length: 17 residues. CDR3 coding DNA: TGTGCCAGCAGCTTAGGGAACGGGCAGGGATTAGGAGAGACCCAGTACTTC. Residues: CASSLGNGQGLGETQYF. The entire variable domain, with the rest obtained from reference TRBV11-3 and TRBJ2-5, is as follows: EAGVVQSPRYKIIEKKQPVAFWCNPISGHNTLYWYLQNLGQGPELLIRYENEEAVDDSQLPKDRFSAERLKGVDSTLKIQPAELGDSAVYLCASSLGNGQGLGETQYFGPGTRLLVL.

The V gene is TRBV14, the J gene TRBJ2-7; the match to TRBD2 covers 10 bases. CDR3 length equals 18 residues. Germline loops: CDR1 SGHDN, CDR2 FVKESK. The V and J ends lost 1 base and 3 bases, in that order; junction bases with no gene match: 12. CDR3: CASSQAYSGGPGLYEQYF. As DNA, the CDR3 is TGTGCCAGCAGCCAAGCTTATAGCGGGGGGCCCGGGCTCTACGAGCAGTACTTC.

The chain links TRBV20-1 to TRBJ1-2; D uncertain. Germline V gene lookup returns CDR1 DFQATT and CDR2 SNEGSKA (reference sequence). V was shortened by 3 bases and J by 0 bases, with 11 bases between the two germline ends. CDR3 length: 14 amino acids. CDR3: CSASPSSANYGYTF. The DNA for the CDR3 is TGCAGTGCTAGTCCATCGTCAGCTAACTATGGCTACACCTTC.

The rearrangement uses TRBV19 and TRBJ2-1; 9 bases match TRBD1. The CDR3 extends over 12 amino acids. V lost 3 bases, J lost 16 bases, and 7 bases stayed unmatched. Germline-derived CDR1 and CDR2 are LNHDA and SQIVND (reference sequence). CDR3 bases: TGTGCCAGTAGTATGTCCGGGACAGGGCAATTCTTC. This translates into CASSMSGTGQFF. The variable domain in full, with the rest retrieved from reference TRBV19 and TRBJ2-1, is DGGITQSPKYLFRKEGQNVTLSCEQNLNHDAMYWYRQDPGQGLRLIYYSQIVNDFQKGDIAEGYSVSREKKESFPLTVTSAQKNPTAFYLCASSMSGTGQFFGPGTRLTVL.

A single count supports this clone. This chain uses TRBV30 with TRBJ2-2; no definite D call. V lost 4 bases and J 6 bases, leaving 6 bases between the germline ends. CDR3 length: 11 residues. Germline CDR1 is GTSNPN and CDR2 is SVGIG (reference sequence). The CDR3 region is CAWTRAGELFF. Written as DNA, the CDR3 is TGTGCCTGGACCCGGGCCGGGGAGCTGTTTTTT.

The V gene is TRBV30, the J gene TRBJ1-2, with no clear D. The CDR3 is 14 amino acids. Trimming took 0 bases from V and 2 from J, leaving 10 bases between them. Germline assignment: CDR1 GTSNPN and CDR2 SVGIG (reference sequence). The CDR3 reads CAWSVLGENYGYTF. In DNA, the CDR3 is TGTGCCTGGAGTGTACTTGGGGAGAACTATGGCTACACCTTC.

This chain connects TRBV27 to TRBJ2-7, with 9 nucleotides matching TRBD1. This CDR3 has 17 residues. V lost 2 bases and J lost 1; bases outside the gene matches: 9. The germline V gene encodes CDR1 MNHEY and CDR2 SMNVEV (reference sequence). For the CDR3, the DNA is TGTGCCAGCAGTTTACTGCCCGGGACAGGGCTTTCCTACGAGCAGTACTTC. Translation gives CASSLLPGTGLSYEQYF.

The chain is built from TRBV9 and TRBJ2-3; the match to TRBD2 covers 10 bases. The germline V gene has CDR1 SGDLS and CDR2 YYNGEE. The J segment lost 0 bases and the V segment lost 2 bases, leaving 3 bases of the junction unmatched. The CDR3 has 16 residues. The CDR3 loop is CASSVSGGLSTDTQYF. CDR3 nucleotides: TGTGCCAGCAGCGTTAGCGGGGGGCTAAGCACAGATACGCAGTATTTT.

The rearrangement links TRBV12-3 or TRBV12-4 to TRBJ1-1, with D hard to call. Deletions cut 4 bases from V and 5 bases from J, with 11 bases between. The CDR3 sequence is 13 residues long. CDR3 protein: CASSSYYRTEAFF. DNA of the CDR3: TGTGCCAGCAGTTCCTATTATCGGACTGAAGCTTTCTTT.

V usage is TRBV2 and J usage is TRBJ1-2; tentative D call: TRBD1 (5 bases). Between the trimmed V and J ends, which lost 8 bases and 2 bases, there was a span of 15 bases. The CDR3 is made up of 14 amino acids. Germline V gene sequence: CDR1 SNHLY, CDR2 FYNNEI. As DNA, the CDR3 is TGTGCCAGCTACCGAAATCAGGGAAACTATGGCTACACCTTC. This gives the protein CASYRNQGNYGYTF. Based on the CDR3 plus reference TRBV2 and TRBJ1-2, the full variable domain is EPEVTQTPSHQVTQMGQEVILRCVPISNHLYFYWYRQILGQKVEFLVSFYNNEISEKSEIFDDQFSVERPDGSNFTLKIRSTKLEDSAMYFCASYRNQGNYGYTFGSGTRLTVV.

V is TRBV19 and J is TRBJ2-1; unclear D gene. This CDR3 is 17 amino acids long. CDR1 LNHDA and CDR2 SQIVND come from the germline V gene (reference sequence). V was cut by 5 bases and J by 0 bases, with 17 bases left in between. The CDR3 loop is CASSATTGASSYNEQFF. The CDR3 region has the DNA TGTGCCAGTAGTGCTACTACTGGAGCGAGCTCCTACAATGAGCAGTTCTTC.

The chain is built from TRBV4-3 and TRBJ2-7; 7 bases line up with TRBD1. Germline V gives CDR1 LGHNA, CDR2 YSLEER. This CDR3 has 19 residues. V lost 4 bases and J lost 0; bases outside the gene matches: 18. CDR3 sequence: CASSRTGQRFKVSSYEQYF. CDR3 nucleotide sequence: TGCGCCAGCAGCCGAACGGGACAGAGGTTTAAAGTGAGCTCCTACGAGCAGTACTTC.

The chain recombines TRBV4-2 with TRBJ2-3, with 8 bases aligning to TRBD2. V shed 1 base, J shed 5 bases, and the junction held 11 bases outside the gene matches. Germline V lookup: CDR1 LGHNA, CDR2 YNFKEQ. The CDR3 has 17 amino acids. CDR3 loop: CASSQVVSGGPIDTQYF. CDR3 nucleotide sequence: TGTGCCAGCAGCCAAGTTGTCTCGGGGGGGCCGATAGATACGCAGTATTTT.

This chain joins TRBV19 and TRBJ1-2; 7 nucleotides line up with TRBD1. Germline V CDR1 and CDR2: LNHDA, SQIVND (reference sequence). CDR3 length equals 14 residues. After removal of 6 bases from V and 0 bases from J, the junction contained 4 bases not matched to a gene. For the CDR3, the DNA is TGTGCCAGTAGGAGGGACAGAACTAACTATGGCTACACCTTC. Its translation is CASRRDRTNYGYTF.

The chain joins TRBV4-3 to TRBJ1-2; D gene unclear. The germline gives CDR1 LGHNA, CDR2 YSLEER. This CDR3 has 15 amino acids. Between the trimmed V and J ends, which lost 1 base and 5 bases, there was a span of 14 bases. CDR3 DNA: TGCGCCAGCAGCCAAGTTCGGGGAGTAGGGTATGGCTACACCTTC. Its translation is CASSQVRGVGYGYTF.